The 21 T cell receptor beta chains below come from one sample, sequenced in a study of blood T cell repertoires in COVID-19. Data came from immunoSEQ multiplex PCR; TCRdb stores just in-frame clones and leaves some out. This sample has some 150,000 clones, with around 84% found just once. Source material: PBMCs or T cells enriched from blood (not recorded which). The receptors come from a woman aged 45-59 years who had been exposed to COVID-19.

The chain couples TRBV27 to TRBJ1-5, with D perhaps matching TRBD1 (6 bases). Trimming removed 2 bases at V and 5 bases at J, with 10 bases between. The germline CDR1 and CDR2 sequences are MNHEY and SMNVEV (reference sequence). This CDR3 comprises 14 residues. The CDR3 is CASSLARGDQPQHF. CDR3 DNA: TGTGCCAGCAGTTTAGCCAGGGGCGATCAGCCCCAGCATTTT.

V is TRBV19 and J is TRBJ1-2; possible D gene TRBD1, 5 bases. Germline V CDR1 and CDR2: LNHDA, SQIVND (reference sequence). This CDR3 region has 13 residues. V was shortened by 3 bases and J by 4 bases, with 9 bases between the two germline ends. The CDR3 nucleotides read TGTGCCAGTAGTATGGGCGGGGCCTATGGCTACACCTTC. Protein sequence: CASSMGGAYGYTF.

The chain uses TRBV5-4 and TRBJ2-3, with TRBD1 identical over 12 bases. CDR1 SGHNT and CDR2 YYREEE come from the germline V gene (reference sequence). J was trimmed by 4 bases and V by 4 bases; bases with no gene match: 7. The CDR3 has 16 residues. In nucleotides, the CDR3 is TGTGCCAGCAGCACAGGGGACAGGGGGCCGGCAGATACGCAGTATTTT. It encodes CASSTGDRGPADTQYF.

The gene calls are TRBV27 and TRBJ2-1; TRBD2 agrees at 11 bases. The junction had 2 bases not matched to a gene; V was cut back by 5 bases and J by 2 bases. From germline, CDR1 is MNHEY and CDR2 SMNVEV (reference sequence). The CDR3 totals 15 residues. The CDR3: CASSQTSGAYNEQFF. The DNA for the CDR3 is TGTGCCAGCAGTCAGACTAGCGGGGCCTACAATGAGCAGTTCTTC.

This clone was counted a single time. The chain recombines TRBV19 with TRBJ1-1; 7 bases agree with TRBD1. This CDR3 has 14 residues. Germline V lookup: CDR1 LNHDA, CDR2 SQIVND (reference sequence). The V and J ends lost 5 bases and 5 bases, in that order; junction bases with no gene match: 8. CDR3 amino acids: CASSSKTGLTEAFF. The CDR3 nucleotides are TGTGCCAGTAGTTCCAAGACAGGGCTTACTGAAGCTTTCTTT.

J is TRBJ2-7 and V is TRBV3-1 (or the pseudogene TRBV3-2); D possibly corresponds to TRBD1 (5 bases). From germline, CDR1 is LGHDT and CDR2 YNNKEL (reference sequence). The CDR3 has 13 residues. The germline V and J ends were trimmed by 4 bases and 1 base, with 8 bases remaining between them. The CDR3 loop reads CASSLGHSYEQYF. The DNA of the CDR3 is TGTGCCAGCAGCCTTGGACATTCCTACGAGCAGTACTTC.

This clone came up a few times. The rearrangement joins TRBV6-1 to TRBJ2-2, with D perhaps matching TRBD2 (6 bases). This CDR3 region has 15 residues. V lost 1 base and J 5 bases, leaving 11 bases between the germline ends. CDR1 and CDR2 (germline): MNHNS, SASEGT. Here the CDR3 reads CASSEGDGGTGELFF. CDR3 sequence (DNA): TGTGCCAGCAGTGAAGGGGACGGGGGTACCGGGGAGCTGTTTTTT.

The V call is TRBV25-1, the J call TRBJ1-1; D is undetermined. CDR3 length: 11 residues. V lost 5 bases to trimming and J lost 5 bases, with 6 bases between them. Germline lookup yields CDR1 MGHDK and CDR2 SYGVNS. CDR3 DNA: TGTGCCAGCAGTCGGGAAACTGAAGCTTTCTTT. Translated, it gives CASSRETEAFF.

This rearrangement joins TRBV7-2 to TRBJ2-3; 7 bases map to TRBD2. J lost 3 bases, V lost 5 bases, and 8 bases had no gene match. CDR3 length equals 15 residues. Germline-derived CDR1 and CDR2 are SGHTA and FQGNSA. The chain's CDR3 is CASSPLLGGTDTQYF. DNA for the CDR3: TGTGCCAGCAGCCCCCTCTTGGGGGGGACAGATACGCAGTATTTT.

This rearrangement joins TRBV6-2 or TRBV6-3 to TRBJ1-1; 9 bases agree with TRBD1. CDR1 and CDR2 (germline): MNHEY, SVGEGT. Trimming at V came to 4 bases and at J to 3 bases, leaving 6 bases not matched to a gene. CDR3 size: 15 residues. The CDR3: CASSFTWTGDTEAFF. CDR3 nucleotide sequence: TGTGCCAGCAGTTTTACCTGGACAGGGGACACTGAAGCTTTCTTT.

The chain uses TRBV2 and TRBJ2-7, with D maybe TRBD2 (6 bases). From germline, CDR1 is SNHLY and CDR2 FYNNEI. V gave up 7 bases and J gave up 9 bases, with 22 bases separating them. CDR3 size: 14 residues. This CDR3 reads CASKRDSGSSLQYF. CDR3 coding DNA: TGTGCCAGCAAGAGGGACTCAGGGTCTTCTCTGCAGTACTTC.

This clone was counted between two and nine times. This chain joins TRBV19 and TRBJ1-1; unclear D gene. The V gene lost 1 base and the J gene lost 6 bases, with 15 bases spanning the gap. Germline V gene sequence: CDR1 LNHDA, CDR2 SQIVND (reference sequence). CDR3 length: 15 amino acids. The CDR3 loop is CASSIGLGRVAEAFF. CDR3 in DNA: TGTGCCAGTAGTATAGGACTCGGGCGGGTCGCTGAAGCTTTCTTT.

The CDR3 coding sequence is TGTGCAAGTCGCTTAGTCCTTCCCGGGACACGGGTGCCACTCACCTACGAGCAGTACTTC. This encodes CASRLVLPGTRVPLTYEQYF. V and J are TRBV12-2 and TRBJ2-7; the D segment call TRBD1 is taken from the table without a DNA check. TRBV12-2 has pseudogene status. The CDR3 extends over 20 amino acids.

The V call is TRBV30, the J call TRBJ1-6, with 7 bases fitting TRBD1. The germline gives CDR1 GTSNPN, CDR2 SVGIG (reference sequence). The CDR3 consists of 14 residues. Trimming took 8 bases from V and 9 from J; bases not matched to a gene: 13. Here the CDR3 reads CAAHPGQTISPLHF. CDR3 sequence (DNA): TGTGCCGCCCACCCGGGACAGACTATTTCACCCCTCCACTTT.

This chain connects TRBV3-1 (or the pseudogene TRBV3-2) to TRBJ1-2, with 12 bases lining up with TRBD1. CDR1 LGHDT and CDR2 YNNKEL come from the germline V gene (reference sequence). The CDR3 consists of 14 residues. V dropped 4 bases and J dropped 8; count of bases not matched to a gene: 5. The CDR3: CASSRLGQGAGYTF. DNA of the CDR3: TGTGCCAGCAGCCGACTGGGACAGGGGGCCGGCTACACCTTC.

V usage is TRBV19 and J usage is TRBJ2-1; 10 bases map to TRBD2. The CDR3 covers 16 residues. Germline V CDR1 and CDR2: LNHDA, SQIVND (reference sequence). J was trimmed by 2 bases and V by 6 bases; bases with no gene match: 7. DNA for the CDR3: TGTGCCAGTAGCCGGACTAGCGGAGGGGCCTACAATGAGCAGTTCTTC. The encoded protein is CASSRTSGGAYNEQFF. The entire variable domain, with the rest obtained from reference TRBV19 and TRBJ2-1, is as follows: DGGITQSPKYLFRKEGQNVTLSCEQNLNHDAMYWYRQDPGQGLRLIYYSQIVNDFQKGDIAEGYSVSREKKESFPLTVTSAQKNPTAFYLCASSRTSGGAYNEQFFGPGTRLTVL.

This clone was counted a single time. V and J are TRBV7-9 and TRBJ2-1; D not resolved. The CDR3 contains 14 residues. Germline CDR1 reads SEHNR; CDR2 reads FQNEAQ (reference sequence). V was pared by 2 bases and J by 5 bases, with 10 bases between. This CDR3 is CASSLTTSNNEQFF. The CDR3 DNA is TGTGCCAGCAGCTTAACCACTTCGAACAATGAGCAGTTCTTC.

V is TRBV27 and J is TRBJ1-4, with 10 bases lining up with TRBD1. Germline V CDR1 and CDR2: MNHEY, SMNVEV (reference sequence). V dropped 3 bases and J dropped 3; count of bases not matched to a gene: 10. This CDR3 is built from 18 residues. In nucleotides, the CDR3 is TGTGCCAGCAGTTTGCGTCGACAGGGGGCGCGGGCTAATGAAAAACTGTTTTTT. Protein: CASSLRRQGARANEKLFF. The entire variable domain, with the rest obtained from reference TRBV27 and TRBJ1-4, is as follows: EAQVTQNPRYLITVTGKKLTVTCSQNMNHEYMSWYRQDPGLGLRQIYYSMNVEVTDKGDVPEGYKVSRKEKRNFPLILESPSPNQTSLYFCASSLRRQGARANEKLFFGSGTQLSVL.

The V gene is TRBV12-3 or TRBV12-4, the J gene TRBJ2-7; perhaps TRBD1 as D (5 bases). This CDR3 contains 13 residues. Trimming removed 5 bases from V and 2 bases from J, with 10 bases in between. The DNA of the CDR3 is TGTGCCAGCAGTCCTGGGGCGGCCTACGAGCAGTACTTC. Protein sequence: CASSPGAAYEQYF.

The rearrangement uses TRBV4-2 and TRBJ2-1; 9 bases map to TRBD2. Germline lookup yields CDR1 LGHNA and CDR2 YNFKEQ. J was trimmed by 7 bases and V by 3 bases; bases with no gene match: 13. The CDR3 is made up of 17 amino acids. CDR3 coding DNA: TGTGCCAGCAGCCAGGCCGGGGGCGGGAGGGGCCTTAATGAGCAGTTCTTC. It codes for CASSQAGGGRGLNEQFF.

The rearrangement uses TRBV5-4 and TRBJ2-2; 8 bases line up with TRBD2. Per germline, CDR1 SGHNT and CDR2 YYREEE (reference sequence). The CDR3 spans 16 residues. The V and J ends lost 4 bases and 2 bases, in that order; junction bases with no gene match: 7. The CDR3 is CASSRRAGGNTGELFF. CDR3 bases: TGTGCCAGCAGCCGCCGGGCGGGGGGAAACACCGGGGAGCTGTTTTTT. Drawing the rest from reference TRBV5-4 and TRBJ2-2, the complete variable domain is ETGVTQSPTHLIKTRGQQVTLRCSSQSGHNTVSWYQQALGQGPQFIFQYYREEENGRGNFPPRFSGLQFPNYSSELNVNALELDDSALYLCASSRRAGGNTGELFFGEGSRLTVL.